Given below is one T cell receptor beta chain in context. Its antigen is still unknown. Every patient underwent thyroid surgery untreated. This sample is part of a study of metastatic and nonmetastatic thyroid tumors. Study context: Repertoire comparison spanned blood and tumor or nodule tissue of malignant and benign thyroid patients. Points from the study as a whole: In both blood and tumor samples, TCR beta diversity was reported significantly higher for malignant than benign nodules.

Germline assignment: CDR1 SEHNR and CDR2 FQNEAQ (reference sequence). Trimming cost V 5 bases and J 4 bases; bases outside gene matches: 5. The CDR3 covers 14 residues. In the authors' methods: CDR3 was compared across clinicopathological groups, and the resulting differences were used to build a distant-metastasis classifier for papillary thyroid cancer. TCRdb re-called clones from the PCR reads using MiXCR. The V and J calls follow TCRdb's processing rather than the paper's. This table has 20,000 or so clones, 22% appearing once. Sequencing used adjacent normal tissue. This clonotype originated in a female donor with papillary thyroid cancer or a benign thyroid nodule (not recorded which). Some clones in this sample may be carry-over from other donors' samples. The V call is TRBV7-9, the J call TRBJ1-3, with TRBD1 matching 7 bases. In DNA form, the CDR3 reads TGTGCCAGCAGCCTGACAGGGTCCGGAAACACCATATATTTT. Translated: CASSLTGSGNTIYF. The full variable domain, completed using reference TRBV7-9 and TRBJ1-3, is DTGVSQNPRHKITKRGQNVTFRCDPISEHNRLYWYRQTLGQGPEFLTYFQNEAQLEKSRLLSDRFSAERPKGSFSTLEIQRTEQGDSAMYLCASSLTGSGNTIYFGEGSWLTVV.